This entry is about one TCR beta chain. Its cognate antigen has yet to be identified. No per-base quality is available; no much larger clone lies one base away. The record originates from a study of sequential checkpoint blockade in melanoma (dated by TCRdb to about 2019). With regard to the full study: Using 1:1 randomization, the trial assigned patients either to first-line nivolumab followed by ipilimumab (arm A) or to ipilimumab followed by nivolumab (arm B). Both trial sequences were followed by maintenance nivolumab. TCRbeta immunosequencing was performed on DNA from more than 75 pretreatment melanoma tumor samples. Matched tumor biopsies were taken from over 20 patients before treatment and at week 13, after single-agent nivolumab (arm A) or ipilimumab (arm B). Around three quarters of the matched pre- and post-treatment tumor biopsy pairs came from the same lesion. What the authors observed across the whole study: Among patients in arm A, the nivolumab-first arm, pretreatment tumor TIL clonality was associated with response (P = .04). Tumor T-cell fraction and clonality were correlated with PD-L1 staining and CD8+ T-cell counts, but not with mutational load. Patients whose tumor T-cell fraction and clonality increased by week 13 were about 30 times more likely to achieve clinical benefit. Validation of the response-prediction model combining TCR metrics and mutation burden is needed in larger, independent patient cohorts. Small sample sizes and reduced statistical power limited the analyses of tumor T-cell fraction within each arm.

TCRbeta CDR3 regions were immunosequenced from genomic DNA with the immunoSEQ Assay. Prior to high-throughput sequencing, genomic DNA was amplified by bias-controlled multiplex PCR. Regarding the original processing steps: To quantify the absolute abundance of each unique TCRbeta CDR3 region, the sequences were collapsed and filtered. Clonality, defined as 1 minus Pielou's evenness, was calculated using only productive rearrangements. Tumor T-cell fraction was calculated by normalizing TCRbeta template counts to the amount of usable DNA, which was estimated from several housekeeping genes. A previously published method was used to identify clones with significantly greater frequencies in on-treatment samples than in baseline samples. The immuneACCESS repertoire file appears here via TCRdb, limited to in-frame rearrangements. These files lack a portion of the clones; in checked studies, under half of the deficit traces to unresolved V genes, and the cause of the others is not known. V and J calls and clone size are those listed in that table; D and trimming were worked out from the DNA. Present in this sample are around 2,000 clones, approximately 19% of which were seen just once. Roughly 20% of the sample is in the top ten clones.

The intended sense of this specimen's treatment or condition label: randomized to nivolumab then ipilimumab (arm A) or the reverse (arm B). None of the trial patients had been given prior DNA-damaging chemotherapy. Samples were obtained from patients with melanoma enrolled in CheckMate 064, a randomized, open-label phase II trial of sequential checkpoint blockade. Tumor TCR sequencing used genomic DNA from formalin-fixed paraffin-embedded (FFPE) tissue samples. The CDR3 contains 16 residues, cysteine and phenylalanine counted. The kept DNA is CDR3 alone, 48 bases in frame from the first base. As encoded in the germline V gene (reference sequence), CDR1 is LNHDA while CDR2 is SQIVND. V is clipped by 6 bases and J by 0 bases, and the sequence between their germline boundaries is 12 bases long.

The sequenced sample was tumor tissue (inferred from file names), obtained from a patient given nivolumab and ipilimumab in sequence. This TCR came from a human donor with melanoma. The chain is assembled from TRBV19 and TRBJ1-6; no D gene is confidently identified. The CDR3 region: CASRAKTSSYNSPLHF. The nucleotides read TGTGCCAGTAGGGCCAAAACGAGCTCCTATAATTCACCCCTCCACTTT.